These 9 T cell receptor beta chains were sequenced from one sample in a study of shared clonotypes between healthy human individuals. TCRdb's table, derived via immunoSEQ multiplex PCR, lists solely in-frame clones and lacks some. Of more than 2,000,000 clones in the sample, approximately 95% were seen once. Sequencing input: naive CD4+ T cells from PBMCs. Sample subset: CD45RA+ positively selected. These receptor sequences come from a man younger than 30 in good health. Some clones in this sample may be carry-over from other donors' samples.

This chain links TRBV7-6 with TRBJ1-5, with D perhaps matching TRBD1 (6 bases). The CDR3 spans 15 residues. Germline V CDR1 and CDR2: SGHVS, FNYEAQ. The V end lost 4 bases, the J end lost 5 bases, and 15 bases lay between the germline ends. The CDR3 reads CASSSRGGRDQPQHF. The CDR3 coding sequence is TGTGCCAGCAGCTCACGAGGGGGAAGGGATCAGCCCCAGCATTTT.

The chain uses TRBV11-3 and TRBJ2-3; D is possibly TRBD1 (6 bases). CDR1 and CDR2 from the germline V gene are SGHNT and YENEEA. CDR3 length: 15 residues. Trimming took 5 bases from V and 3 from J, leaving 15 bases between them. The DNA for the CDR3 is TGTGCCAGCAGCAGGAGTGCAGGGGAGACAGATACGCAGTATTTT. Protein product: CASSRSAGETDTQYF.

This chain connects TRBV29-1 to TRBJ2-5, with 8 bases identical to TRBD1. CDR1 is SQVTM and CDR2 is ANQGSEA in the germline V gene. V was pared by 3 bases and J by 5 bases, with 8 bases of the junction left unmatched. This CDR3 is built from 14 residues. CDR3 DNA sequence: TGCAGCGTTGAGGGTGACAGGGGCGGGGAGACCCAGTACTTC. Translating it yields CSVEGDRGGETQYF.

The chain carries TRBV5-1 and TRBJ2-7, with D unresolved. Trimming took 6 bases from V and 2 from J, leaving 3 bases between them. The CDR3 length is 10 residues. Looked up from germline, CDR1 is SGHRS and CDR2 is YFSETQ. Here the CDR3 DNA reads TGCGCCAGCACCCCCTACGAGCAGTACTTC. It encodes CASTPYEQYF.

The genes are TRBV7-9 and TRBJ2-2; D remains ambiguous. Germline V gives CDR1 SEHNR, CDR2 FQNEAQ (reference sequence). The CDR3 contains 15 residues. V was trimmed by 3 bases and J by 5 bases, leaving 13 bases between them. The chain's CDR3 is CASSFVGSRTGELFF. CDR3 DNA sequence: TGTGCCAGCAGCTTTGTTGGTTCTCGGACCGGGGAGCTGTTTTTT.

This chain joins TRBV5-1 and TRBJ2-6; the D is unclear. Looked up from germline, CDR1 is SGHRS and CDR2 is YFSETQ. The CDR3 runs to 15 residues. Trimming left V 2 bases short and J 0 bases short, with 6 bases between. The CDR3 region is CASSFRYSGANVLTF. The CDR3 coding sequence is TGCGCCAGCAGCTTTCGATACTCTGGGGCCAACGTCCTGACTTTC.

V is TRBV28 and J is TRBJ1-2; D remains unclear. Germline values: CDR1 MDHEN, CDR2 SYDVKM. Trimming took off 2 bases at V and 7 bases at J, with 14 bases between the two ends. The CDR3 spans 14 residues. The CDR3 DNA is TGTGCCAGCAGTTTACGGGCTCAAGCGGGTGGCTACACCTTC. Translated, it gives CASSLRAQAGGYTF.

The rearrangement uses TRBV27 and TRBJ2-5; perhaps TRBD1 as D (5 bases). V was clipped by 4 bases and J by 2 bases, with 11 bases between them. Germline lookup yields CDR1 MNHEY and CDR2 SMNVEV (reference sequence). The CDR3 runs 14 residues. The CDR3 coding sequence is TGTGCCAGCAGTTATCGGACAAATCAAGAGACCCAGTACTTC. Translated, it gives CASSYRTNQETQYF.

V gene TRBV7-9 combines with J gene TRBJ2-7, with D maybe TRBD1 (6 bases). The CDR3 covers 17 residues. Germline V gene lookup returns CDR1 SEHNR and CDR2 FQNEAQ (reference sequence). V was clipped by 1 base and J by 3 bases, with 19 bases between them. The CDR3, as DNA: TGTGCCAGCAGCTTAGACCCCGGGACACAGTTATACTACGAGCAGTACTTC. It encodes CASSLDPGTQLYYEQYF.